This paragraph covers one T cell receptor beta chain sequence. The entry originates in a study of blood T cell repertoires in COVID-19. Methods used by the authors: Quantification of nucleated cells was approximated via reference gene primer amplification. The table came from immunoSEQ multiplex PCR; TCRdb's copy has only in-frame clones and leaves some out. That table supplies the V and J calls and clone size; D and trimming were determined from the DNA. This sample has 180,000 or so clones; roughly nine tenths occur once, and the top ten carry almost 1%. Germline values: CDR1 LGHDT, CDR2 YNNKEL (reference sequence). V shed 3 bases and J 4 bases; nucleotides not matched to a gene: 11. The CDR3 runs to 16 residues.

This chain links TRBV3-1 (or the pseudogene TRBV3-2) with TRBJ1-2, with 7 bases identical to TRBD1. The sequencing sample was made of peripheral blood. The clonotype comes from a man aged 18 to 30 with acute or convalescent COVID-19. The chain's CDR3 is CASSQSRTRGAYGYTF. For the CDR3, the DNA is TGTGCCAGCAGCCAGTCTAGGACCAGGGGGGCCTATGGCTACACCTTC.